The T cell receptor beta chain described here comes from a study of vaccination effects on CD4 cells after COVID-19. Expansion of antigen-specific CD4+ T cells with viral peptide pools was carried out by the ViraFEST assay before sequencing. Cultured cells yielded isolated CD4+ T cells after about ten days. Each participant received a vaccine that was either BNT162b2 or mRNA-1273, given as two doses. At days 3 and 7, half of the medium was exchanged for IL-2 medium. The CDR3 length is 13 residues. Looked up from germline, CDR1 is SQVTM and CDR2 is ANQGSEA. Between the trimmed V and J ends, which lost 0 bases and 4 bases, there was a span of 9 bases. This clone occurred a few times. Its antigen is unknown. Here immunoSEQ multiplex PCR was the method, and the copy in TCRdb shows in-frame clones only, minus some. The table has some 24,000 clones, under 85% seen once.

The input for sequencing was CD4+ T cells from PBMCs cultured with HCoV-NL63 spike peptides, taken after COVID-19 vaccination. The rearrangement uses TRBV29-1 and TRBJ1-2; no clear D gene. The source is a human donor who received a COVID-19 vaccine. CDR3 amino acids: CSVEEPLLYGYTF. DNA for the CDR3: TGCAGCGTTGAAGAACCACTACTCTATGGCTACACCTTC.